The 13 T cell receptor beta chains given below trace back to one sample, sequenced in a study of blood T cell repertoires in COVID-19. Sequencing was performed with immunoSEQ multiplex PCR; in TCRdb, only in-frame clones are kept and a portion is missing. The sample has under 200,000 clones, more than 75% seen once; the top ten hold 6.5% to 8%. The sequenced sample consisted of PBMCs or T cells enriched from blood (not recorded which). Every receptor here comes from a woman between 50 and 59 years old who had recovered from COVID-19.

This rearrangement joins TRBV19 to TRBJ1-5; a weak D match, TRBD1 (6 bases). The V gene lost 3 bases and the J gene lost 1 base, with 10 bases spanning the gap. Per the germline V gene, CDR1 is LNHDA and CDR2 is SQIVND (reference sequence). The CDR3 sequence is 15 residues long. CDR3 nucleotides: TGTGCCAGTAGTATCGTGGGACAAAGCAATCAGCCCCAGCATTTT. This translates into CASSIVGQSNQPQHF.

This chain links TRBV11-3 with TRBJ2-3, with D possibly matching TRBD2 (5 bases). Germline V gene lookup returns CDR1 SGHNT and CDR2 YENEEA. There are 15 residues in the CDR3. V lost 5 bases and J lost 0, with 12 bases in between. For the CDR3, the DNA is TGTGCCAGCAGCCTTTTAGCGTCGAGCACAGATACGCAGTATTTT. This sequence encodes CASSLLASSTDTQYF.

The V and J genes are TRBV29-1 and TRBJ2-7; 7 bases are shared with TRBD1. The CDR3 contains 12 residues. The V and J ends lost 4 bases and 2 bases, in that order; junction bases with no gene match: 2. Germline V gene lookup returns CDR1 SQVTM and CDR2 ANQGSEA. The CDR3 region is CSVATGTYEQYF. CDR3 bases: TGCAGCGTTGCGACAGGGACCTACGAGCAGTACTTC.

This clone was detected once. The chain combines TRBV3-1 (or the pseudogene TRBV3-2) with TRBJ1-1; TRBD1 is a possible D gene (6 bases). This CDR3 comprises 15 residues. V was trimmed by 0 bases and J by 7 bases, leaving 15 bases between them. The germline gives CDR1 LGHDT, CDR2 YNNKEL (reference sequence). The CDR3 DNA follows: TGTGCCAGCAGCCAAGAAGCAGGGGCCGCTGGTGAAGCTTTCTTT. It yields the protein CASSQEAGAAGEAFF.

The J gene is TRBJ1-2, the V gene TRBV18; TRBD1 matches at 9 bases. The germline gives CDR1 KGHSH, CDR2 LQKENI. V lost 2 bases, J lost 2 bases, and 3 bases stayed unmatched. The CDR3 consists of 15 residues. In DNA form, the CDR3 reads TGTGCCAGCTCACCAGGTGGACAGGGGAACTATGGCTACACCTTC. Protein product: CASSPGGQGNYGYTF.

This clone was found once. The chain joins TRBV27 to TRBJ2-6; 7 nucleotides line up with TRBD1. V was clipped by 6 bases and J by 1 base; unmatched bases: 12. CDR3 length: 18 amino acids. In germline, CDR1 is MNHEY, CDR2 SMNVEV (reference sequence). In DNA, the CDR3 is TGTGCCAGCAGCCGACCCGGGACCAGGGGGTCTGGGGCCAACGTCCTGACTTTC. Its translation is CASSRPGTRGSGANVLTF.

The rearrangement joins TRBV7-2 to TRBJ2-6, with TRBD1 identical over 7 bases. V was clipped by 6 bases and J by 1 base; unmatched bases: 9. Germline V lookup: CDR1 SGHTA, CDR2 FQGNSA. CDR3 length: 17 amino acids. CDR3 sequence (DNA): TGTGCCAGCAGACTAGACAGGGTGGTTTCTGGGGCCAACGTCCTGACTTTC. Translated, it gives CASRLDRVVSGANVLTF.

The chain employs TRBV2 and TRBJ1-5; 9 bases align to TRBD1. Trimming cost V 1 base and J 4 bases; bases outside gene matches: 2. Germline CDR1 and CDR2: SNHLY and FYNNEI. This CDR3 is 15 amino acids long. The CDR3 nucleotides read TGTGCCAGCAGTGAAGTGGGGACAGGGAATCAGCCCCAGCATTTT. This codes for CASSEVGTGNQPQHF.

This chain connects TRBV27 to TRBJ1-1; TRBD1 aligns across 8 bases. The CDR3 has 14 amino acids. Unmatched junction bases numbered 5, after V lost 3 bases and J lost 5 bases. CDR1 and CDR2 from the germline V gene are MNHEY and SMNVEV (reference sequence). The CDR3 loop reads CASSFNRGSTEAFF. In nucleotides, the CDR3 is TGTGCCAGCAGTTTCAACAGGGGGTCTACTGAAGCTTTCTTT.

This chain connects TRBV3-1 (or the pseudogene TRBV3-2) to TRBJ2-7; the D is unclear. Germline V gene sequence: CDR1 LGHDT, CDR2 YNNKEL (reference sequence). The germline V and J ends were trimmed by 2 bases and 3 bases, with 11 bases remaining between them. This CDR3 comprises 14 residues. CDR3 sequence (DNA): TGTGCCAGCAGCCAACCAGGATCTTTCTACGAGCAGTACTTC. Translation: CASSQPGSFYEQYF.

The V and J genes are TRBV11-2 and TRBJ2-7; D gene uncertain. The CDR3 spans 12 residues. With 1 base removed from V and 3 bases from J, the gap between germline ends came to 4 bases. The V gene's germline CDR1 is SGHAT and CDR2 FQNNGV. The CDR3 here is CASSLVSYEQYF. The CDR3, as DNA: TGTGCCAGCAGCTTAGTCAGCTACGAGCAGTACTTC. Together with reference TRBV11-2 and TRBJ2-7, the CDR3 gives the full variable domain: EAGVAQSPRYKIIEKRQSVAFWCNPISGHATLYWYQQILGQGPKLLIQFQNNGVVDDSQLPKDRFSAERLKGVDSTLKIQPAKLEDSAVYLCASSLVSYEQYFGPGTRLTVT.

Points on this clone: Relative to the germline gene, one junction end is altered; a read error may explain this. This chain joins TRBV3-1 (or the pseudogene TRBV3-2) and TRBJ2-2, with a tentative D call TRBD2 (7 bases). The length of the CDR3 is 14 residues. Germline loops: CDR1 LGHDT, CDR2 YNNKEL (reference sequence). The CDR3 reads CASTQQGGPGELFF. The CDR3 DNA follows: TGTGCCAGCACCCAACAGGGAGGGCCCGGGGAGCTGTTTTTT.

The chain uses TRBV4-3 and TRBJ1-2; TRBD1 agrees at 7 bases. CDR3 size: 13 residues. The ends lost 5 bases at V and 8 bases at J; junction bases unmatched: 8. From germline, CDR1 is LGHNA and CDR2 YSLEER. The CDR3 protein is CASSRAAGGGYTF. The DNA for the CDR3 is TGCGCCAGCAGCAGGGCAGCAGGGGGGGGCTACACCTTC.